This is a list of T cell receptor beta chains from one sample in a study of T cell responses to AZD1222 COVID-19 vaccine. Measured with immunoSEQ multiplex PCR; TCRdb has only the in-frame clones, and not every one. Here the sample spans 120,000 or so clones, 91% being singletons. The sample was peripheral blood, taken on day 0 of AZD1222 vaccination. The receptors stem from an adult in good health. Each CDR3 is given with its conserved first and last residue. The D gene is left open where the match is weak. Clone size, where shown, is once, few, many, or a class for clones that have expanded.

j_call,v_call,d_call,clone_size,cdr3_aa,cdr3_nt
TRBJ2-5,TRBV5-6,NA,once,CASSPLRGQGWYQETQYF,TGTGCCAGCAGCCCCCTGAGAGGGCAGGGGTGGTATCAAGAGACCCAGTACTTC
TRBJ2-7,TRBV18,NA,NA,CASSPQGGYEQYF,TGTGCCAGCTCACCACAGGGGGGCTACGAGCAGTACTTC
TRBJ1-2,TRBV5-5,NA,NA,CASSLSPVRYGYTF,TGTGCCAGCAGCTTAAGCCCCGTACGATATGGCTACACCTTC
TRBJ2-2,TRBV7-2,NA,NA,CASSSPRAFGGELFF,TGTGCCAGCAGCTCCCCGCGCGCATTCGGGGGAGAGCTGTTTTTT
TRBJ1-4,TRBV4-1,TRBD1,few,CASSQTGTGHEKLFF,TGCGCCAGCAGCCAAACGGGGACAGGGCATGAAAAACTGTTTTTT
TRBJ1-1,TRBV5-6,NA,NA,CASKVWGRSTEAFF,TGTGCCAGCAAGGTTTGGGGGAGGAGCACTGAAGCTTTCTTT
TRBJ2-7,TRBV11-2,TRBD2,NA,CASSYSRGLEGGISYEQYF,TGTGCCAGCAGCTATTCAAGGGGTTTAGAGGGAGGGATCTCCTACGAGCAGTACTTC
TRBJ1-4,TRBV7-3,NA,NA,CASSRGSNEKLFF,TGTGCCAGCAGTCGAGGTTCTAATGAAAAACTGTTTTTT
TRBJ2-1,TRBV20-1,NA,NA,CSARGSGEQFF,TGCAGTGCTAGAGGGTCCGGTGAGCAGTTCTTC
TRBJ2-5,TRBV11-3,TRBD1,NA,CASSLVGQDQETQYF,TGTGCCAGCAGCTTGGTCGGACAGGACCAAGAGACCCAGTACTTC
TRBJ1-4,TRBV6-5,TRBD1,NA,CASSPTGVKLFF,TGTGCCAGCAGTCCGACAGGGGTAAAACTGTTTTTT
TRBJ2-1,TRBV19,NA,NA,CASSIETYNEQFF,TGTGCCAGTAGTATAGAAACTTACAATGAGCAGTTCTTC
TRBJ2-7,TRBV15,NA,NA,CATSRVGSEQYF,TGTGCCACCAGCAGAGTGGGCAGTGAGCAGTACTTC
TRBJ1-1,TRBV11-2,NA,once,CASSLDIEAFF,TGTGCCAGCAGCCTCGACATTGAAGCTTTCTTT
TRBJ1-1,TRBV6-5,NA,NA,CASSHLKGVGTEAFF,TGTGCCAGCAGCCACCTTAAGGGGGTAGGGACTGAAGCTTTCTTT
TRBJ2-2,TRBV9,NA,NA,CASSVDQARAGELFF,TGTGCCAGCAGCGTAGATCAGGCCAGGGCCGGGGAGCTGTTTTTT
TRBJ2-7,TRBV6-5,NA,few,CASSYSAGSSYEQYF,TGTGCCAGCAGTTACTCGGCAGGGTCAAGCTACGAGCAGTACTTC
TRBJ1-2,TRBV5-4,NA,NA,CAIPIGDVTSNYGYTF,TGTGCCATCCCTATTGGGGACGTTACGTCTAACTATGGCTACACCTTC
TRBJ1-2,TRBV27,TRBD1,NA,CASSKLPGGGYTF,TGTGCCAGCAGCAAGTTACCAGGGGGCGGCTACACCTTC
TRBJ1-3,TRBV14,NA,NA,CASSPLQLGNTIYF,TGTGCCAGCAGCCCCCTTCAGCTAGGGAACACCATATATTTT
TRBJ1-1,TRBV5-1,NA,NA,CASSLEGETEAFF,TGCGCCAGCAGCTTGGAGGGGGAGACTGAAGCTTTCTTT
TRBJ1-4,TRBV4-1,TRBD1,NA,CASSQEDRIVFF,TGCGCCAGCAGCCAAGAGGACAGGATAGTGTTTTTT
TRBJ2-7,TRBV7-2,NA,NA,CASSLGFRGTAYEQYF,TGTGCCAGCAGCTTAGGATTTCGGGGGACAGCGTACGAGCAGTACTTC
TRBJ1-2,TRBV9,TRBD1,NA,CASSAGRGLGGYTF,TGTGCCAGCAGCGCCGGGAGGGGGCTGGGGGGCTACACCTTC
TRBJ2-5,TRBV14,TRBD2,NA,CASSQSYGLAGWYF,TGTGCCAGCAGCCAGTCGTACGGACTAGCGGGATGGTACTTC
TRBJ1-2,TRBV27,TRBD1,NA,CASSPLAGGIYGYTF,TGTGCCAGCAGCCCCCTAGCAGGGGGCATCTATGGCTACACCTTC
TRBJ1-6,TRBV12-3/TRBV12-4,NA,NA,CASNLRGNSPLHF,TGTGCCAGCAACCTCCGGGGGAATTCACCCCTCCACTTT
TRBJ1-6,TRBV5-1,NA,NA,CASSPTGGLSSPLHF,TGCGCCAGCAGCCCCACCGGGGGGCTGAGTTCACCCCTCCACTTT
TRBJ2-5,TRBV2,NA,once,CASSEHPVETQYF,TGTGCCAGCAGTGAACACCCCGTAGAGACCCAGTACTTC
TRBJ2-3,TRBV5-1,TRBD1,few,CASSLEGAFTDTQYF,TGCGCCAGCAGCTTGGAGGGGGCCTTCACAGATACGCAGTATTTT
TRBJ2-1,TRBV19,TRBD2,NA,CASSIYREGNEQFF,TGTGCCAGTAGTATTTATCGGGAGGGTAATGAGCAGTTCTTC
TRBJ2-5,TRBV5-4,TRBD1,once,CASSFGTGEGTQYF,TGTGCCAGCAGCTTTGGGACAGGGGAAGGGACCCAGTACTTC
TRBJ2-1,TRBV30,NA,NA,CAWDGGRREQFF,TGTGCCTGGGACGGGGGGCGCAGAGAGCAGTTCTTC
TRBJ2-1,TRBV27,NA,NA,CASSPIKWANNEQFF,TGTGCCAGCAGCCCTATTAAATGGGCCAACAATGAGCAGTTCTTC
TRBJ2-1,TRBV7-6,TRBD2,few,CASSLAFGLAADEQFF,TGTGCCAGCAGCTTAGCCTTCGGACTAGCGGCCGATGAGCAGTTCTTC
TRBJ1-2,TRBV3-1/TRBV3-2,TRBD1,NA,CASSQGTGRNRSRGYTF,TGTGCCAGCAGCCAAGGGACAGGGAGAAATCGGTCGCGTGGCTACACCTTC
TRBJ2-5,TRBV18,TRBD1,NA,CASSPQGAGETQYF,TGTGCCAGCTCGCCACAGGGGGCGGGAGAGACCCAGTACTTC
TRBJ1-1,TRBV9,TRBD1,once,CASSVGGGGQNTEAFF,TGTGCCAGCAGCGTAGGTGGAGGGGGCCAGAACACTGAAGCTTTCTTT
TRBJ1-3,TRBV30,TRBD1,NA,CAWIGGGRGVRNSGNTIYF,TGTGCCTGGATAGGAGGGGGCAGGGGCGTCCGAAACTCTGGAAACACCATATATTTT